Listed here are 30 T cell receptor beta chains from one sample, sequenced in a study of blood T cells in healthy people across ages (dated by TCRdb to between 2015 and 2016). The method behind the library was 5' RACE. Data came from an Illumina HiSeq 2500. A second PCR of roughly 7 to 12 cycles was performed with a sample-barcoded 5' primer and a J-beta primer mix. TCRdb applied fastp at Q25 and MiXCR to the public reads, then kept only in-frame beta chains. Merged by CDR3 protein, the rows form single entries marked with the most common genes and DNA. Here the sample has about 760,000 distinct CDR3 sequences; more than 55% occur a single time. The ten most abundant clones make up roughly 24% of the sample. Material for sequencing was blood. These receptors were obtained from a man in his forties or fifties in good health.

The chain has TRBV9 and TRBJ2-5, with 15 bases fitting TRBD2. Germline trimming cut 1 base from V and 11 bases from J; bases unmatched to any gene: 6. CDR1 and CDR2 from the germline V gene are SGDLS and YYNGEE. The CDR3 is 15 amino acids. CDR3 residues: CASSVTGLAGGEQYF. The DNA for the CDR3 is TGTGCCAGCAGCGTAACCGGACTAGCGGGAGGGGAGCAGTACTTC. The full variable domain, completed using reference TRBV9 and TRBJ2-5, is DSGVTQTPKHLITATGQRVTLRCSPRSGDLSVYWYQQSLDQGLQFLIQYYNGEERAKGNILERFSAQQFPDLHSELNLSSLELGDSALYFCASSVTGLAGGEQYFGPGTRLLVL.

The chain links TRBV18 to TRBJ2-7; D might be TRBD1 or TRBD2, each matching 5 bases. This CDR3 region has 13 residues. Trimming pared 2 bases from V and 6 bases from J, leaving 11 bases between. Per the germline V gene, CDR1 is KGHSH and CDR2 is LQKENI. This CDR3 is CASSPTEGPEQYF. In DNA, the CDR3 is TGTGCCAGCTCACCAACCGAGGGACCCGAGCAGTACTTC.

For the CDR3, the DNA is TGTGCCAGCAGCGCAGGGACTAGCGGGAGGTACGAGCAGTACTTC. Translation: CASSAGTSGRYEQYF. The chain is built from TRBV11-3 and TRBJ2-7; the match to TRBD2 covers 15 bases. CDR3 length: 15 amino acids. CDR1 and CDR2 (germline): SGHNT, YENEEA. The V segment lost 5 bases and the J segment 4 bases; nucleotides outside the gene matches: 3.

The V call is TRBV18, the J call TRBJ2-3; D is unclear. Per the germline V gene, CDR1 is KGHSH and CDR2 is LQKENI. CDR3 length: 13 amino acids. With 5 bases removed from V and 7 bases from J, the gap between germline ends came to 13 bases. The CDR3 protein is CASSDQAVNTQYF. The CDR3 DNA is TGTGCCAGCTCAGACCAGGCAGTGAATACGCAGTATTTT.

This chain links TRBV2 with TRBJ2-3, with D possibly being TRBD1 or TRBD2 (5 bases each). The CDR3 spans 13 residues. From germline, CDR1 is SNHLY and CDR2 FYNNEI. Trimming cost V 4 bases and J 2 bases, with 7 bases left between them. The CDR3 region has the DNA TGTGCCAGCAGTGTGGGACCCACAGATACGCAGTATTTT. Translated: CASSVGPTDTQYF.

The rearrangement uses TRBV29-1 and TRBJ2-7; maybe TRBD1 (6 bases). V was trimmed by 8 bases and J by 2 bases, leaving 10 bases between them. CDR3 size: 11 residues. Germline V CDR1 and CDR2: SQVTM, ANQGSEA. CDR3: CSTGTTYEQYF. The CDR3 DNA reads TGCAGCACCGGGACAACCTACGAGCAGTACTTC.

The chain couples TRBV20-1 to TRBJ2-7; 9 nucleotides match TRBD1. The CDR3 totals 14 residues. Losses at the gene ends were 2 bases for V and 7 bases for J; bases not matched to a gene: 9. Germline-derived CDR1 and CDR2 are DFQATT and SNEGSKA (reference sequence). The CDR3 region has the DNA TGCAGTGCTAGATTACAGGGGGCGCTGGGGGAGCAGTACTTC. This encodes CSARLQGALGEQYF.

The V call is TRBV2, the J call TRBJ2-7; 7 nucleotides match TRBD2. CDR3 length equals 15 residues. Germline CDR1 is SNHLY and CDR2 is FYNNEI. The V segment lost 2 bases and the J segment 1 base; nucleotides outside the gene matches: 5. Here the CDR3 reads CASSESAGLSYEQYF. Written as DNA, the CDR3 is TGTGCCAGCAGTGAATCAGCGGGGTTGTCCTACGAGCAGTACTTC.

This chain links TRBV27 with TRBJ2-1; 10 bases align to TRBD2. The trim removed 6 bases at V and 2 bases at J, leaving 4 bases unmatched. Looked up from germline, CDR1 is MNHEY and CDR2 is SMNVEV (reference sequence). This CDR3 contains 15 residues. The CDR3 protein is CASSLAGVTYNEQFF. The CDR3 region has the DNA TGTGCCAGCAGCCTAGCGGGGGTCACCTACAATGAGCAGTTCTTC.

The V call is TRBV9, the J call TRBJ1-1; possible D gene TRBD1, 5 bases. CDR3 length: 15 amino acids. Germline CDR1 reads SGDLS; CDR2 reads YYNGEE. With 3 bases removed from V and 4 bases from J, the gap between germline ends came to 16 bases. As DNA, the CDR3 is TGTGCCAGCAGCGCCGGACATTTTCAGGGCACTGAAGCTTTCTTT. Translated: CASSAGHFQGTEAFF.

This clonotype was counted only a few times. The chain carries TRBV7-2 and TRBJ2-3; D perhaps matches TRBD1 (7 bases). V lost 2 bases and J 4 bases, leaving 16 bases between the germline ends. CDR3 size: 16 residues. CDR1 SGHTA and CDR2 FQGNSA come from the germline V gene. The CDR3 bases are TGTGCCAGCAGCTTACAGGCTAGCAGGGGGGCAGATACGCAGTATTTT. The encoded protein is CASSLQASRGADTQYF.

This rearrangement joins TRBV12-3 or TRBV12-4 to TRBJ2-2; D not resolved. This CDR3 contains 18 residues. V lost 0 bases, J lost 3 bases, and 17 bases lay in between. This CDR3 reads CASSLAPWEEAYTGELFF. The CDR3 coding sequence is TGTGCCAGCAGTTTAGCGCCCTGGGAAGAAGCGTACACCGGGGAGCTGTTTTTT.

V gene TRBV7-3 combines with J gene TRBJ2-5; 13 positions match TRBD2. Germline CDR1 SGHTA, CDR2 FQGTGA. V lost 5 bases, J lost 3 bases, and 6 bases stayed unmatched. This CDR3 is built from 16 residues. CDR3 region: CASSPGLAGVKETQYF. In DNA, the CDR3 is TGTGCCAGCAGCCCCGGACTAGCGGGGGTTAAAGAGACCCAGTACTTC.

The chain uses TRBV20-1 and TRBJ2-4; D might be TRBD1 (6 bases). The CDR3 sequence is 15 residues long. Trimming pared 0 bases from V and 13 bases from J, leaving 22 bases between. Per germline, CDR1 DFQATT and CDR2 SNEGSKA (reference sequence). DNA for the CDR3: TGCAGTGCTAGAGATATTACAGGGCCATCCTATGAGCAGTACTTC. Its translation: CSARDITGPSYEQYF.

The chain joins TRBV29-1 to TRBJ2-1; no reliable D call. The CDR3 runs to 14 residues. The germline V and J ends were trimmed by 3 bases and 6 bases, with 15 bases remaining between them. The germline V gene has CDR1 SQVTM and CDR2 ANQGSEA. The CDR3 protein is CSVDSASSINEQFF. The CDR3 nucleotides read TGCAGCGTTGACAGCGCATCCTCTATCAATGAGCAGTTCTTC.

This clonotype was detected only once. The rearrangement uses TRBV5-1 and TRBJ2-7; 7 nucleotides agree with TRBD1. J gave up 2 bases and V 4 bases, and 6 bases lay outside the gene matches. CDR1 and CDR2 (germline): SGHRS, YFSETQ. The CDR3 runs 14 residues. DNA for the CDR3: TGCGCCAGCAGCGGCGGACAGGCCCCCTACGAGCAGTACTTC. As protein: CASSGGQAPYEQYF.

The chain has TRBV6-1 and TRBJ1-2; D possibly corresponds to TRBD1 (5 bases). CDR3 length equals 13 residues. V was clipped by 6 bases and J by 6 bases, with 14 bases between them. Germline V gene sequence: CDR1 MNHNS, CDR2 SASEGT. The CDR3 region has the DNA TGTGCCAGCAGGGACGGGGGGGTCGATGGCTACACCTTC. Residues: CASRDGGVDGYTF.

V usage is TRBV7-2 and J usage is TRBJ2-5, with D unclear. The better agreement between TRBJ2-7 and the DNA end casts doubt on the J call. The CDR3 totals 15 residues. Germline V lookup: CDR1 SGHTA, CDR2 FQGNSA. The CDR3 bases are TGTGCCAGCAGCTTCCCGAGGCCGAACTACTACGAGCAGTACTTC. Translated: CASSFPRPNYYEQYF.

V is TRBV5-1 and J is TRBJ1-4, with D perhaps matching TRBD1 (5 bases). Germline V lookup: CDR1 SGHRS, CDR2 YFSETQ. V shed 1 base and J shed 2 bases, with 12 bases lying between them. This CDR3 spans 16 amino acids. The CDR3 sequence: CASSLQGVATNEKLFF. CDR3 sequence (DNA): TGCGCCAGCAGCTTGCAGGGTGTGGCCACTAATGAAAAACTGTTTTTT.

This rearrangement joins TRBV12-3 or TRBV12-4 to TRBJ1-2; D not certain. The germline V and J ends were trimmed by 2 bases and 8 bases, with 12 bases remaining between them. The CDR3 is made up of 13 amino acids. The DNA for the CDR3 is TGTGCCAGCAGTTTAAGGGAAATGCTGGGCTACACCTTC. Amino acid sequence: CASSLREMLGYTF.

The rearrangement joins TRBV7-2 to TRBJ1-2; D is perhaps TRBD1 (6 bases). The CDR3 totals 16 residues. The V and J ends lost 2 bases and 0 bases respectively, with 13 bases between them. CDR1 is SGHTA and CDR2 is FQGNSA in the germline V gene. This CDR3 reads CASSLTKQGANYGYTF. CDR3 coding DNA: TGTGCCAGCAGCTTAACTAAACAGGGAGCTAACTATGGCTACACCTTC. The full variable domain, in which reference TRBV7-2 and TRBJ1-2 provide the parts outside the CDR3, is GAGVSQSPSNKVTEKGKDVELRCDPISGHTALYWYRQSLGQGLEFLIYFQGNSAPDKSGLPSDRFSAERTGGSVSTLTIQRTQQEDSAVYLCASSLTKQGANYGYTFGSGTRLTVV.

CDR3 DNA: TGTGCCAGCAGCCAAGACGGGGTCAGTCAGCCCCAGCATTTT. Translation gives CASSQDGVSQPQHF. V and J are TRBV4-2 and TRBJ1-5; no firm D call. This CDR3 comprises 14 residues. Germline V gene data show CDR1 as LGHNA and CDR2 as YNFKEQ. V lost 0 bases and J lost 6, with 9 bases in between.

The chain combines TRBV2 with TRBJ2-5, with TRBD1 matching over 9 bases. The CDR3 is made up of 12 amino acids. Germline V lookup: CDR1 SNHLY, CDR2 FYNNEI. V lost 9 bases to trimming and J lost 3 bases; unmatched junction nucleotides: 2. The CDR3 spells CARGQGEETQYF. The CDR3 DNA reads as TGTGCCAGGGGACAGGGTGAAGAGACCCAGTACTTC. The full variable domain, its missing parts supplied by reference TRBV2 and TRBJ2-5, is EPEVTQTPSHQVTQMGQEVILRCVPISNHLYFYWYRQILGQKVEFLVSFYNNEISEKSEIFDDQFSVERPDGSNFTLKIRSTKLEDSAMYFCARGQGEETQYFGPGTRLLVL.

The V call is TRBV28, the J call TRBJ2-7; the match to TRBD2 covers 9 bases. Trimming cost V 2 bases and J 6 bases; bases outside gene matches: 5. The CDR3 covers 14 residues. Germline CDR1 and CDR2: MDHEN and SYDVKM. CDR3 DNA: TGTGCCAGCAGTTTACTAGCGGGGTTGGCCGAGCAGTACTTC. Its translation is CASSLLAGLAEQYF.

CDR3 in amino acids: CSPRGTLNTDTQYF. DNA of the CDR3: TGCAGTCCGCGCGGGACATTAAACACAGATACGCAGTATTTT. The chain has TRBV20-1 and TRBJ2-3; D assignment may be TRBD1 or TRBD2 (6 bases each). The ends were cut back, 8 bases at V and 2 bases at J, with 17 bases in the middle. Germline V gives CDR1 DFQATT, CDR2 SNEGSKA (reference sequence). The CDR3 sequence is 14 residues long.

The rearrangement uses TRBV6-6 and TRBJ2-1; TRBD2 matches 14 bases. Germline-derived CDR1 and CDR2 are MNHNY and SVGAGI (reference sequence). V shed 6 bases and J 5 bases; nucleotides not matched to a gene: 6. The CDR3 has 16 residues. CDR3 DNA sequence: TGTGCCAGCAGCCCCGGACTAGCGGGGGGAAACAATGAGCAGTTCTTC. Amino acid sequence: CASSPGLAGGNNEQFF.

A remark on this clonotype: At one boundary the junction diverges from the germline segment, which might be a read error. The CDR3 sequence: CAGSTDRYGYTF. For the CDR3, the DNA is TGTGCCGGCAGCACGGACAGATATGGCTACACCTTC. The chain joins TRBV12-3 or TRBV12-4 to TRBJ1-2, with D perhaps TRBD1 (6 bases). There are 12 residues in the CDR3.

A few counts support this clonotype. V gene TRBV4-1 combines with J gene TRBJ2-5; D perhaps matches TRBD2 (6 bases). This CDR3 is built from 14 residues. The germline V gene has CDR1 MGHRA and CDR2 YSYEKL. Trimming cost V 2 bases and J 11 bases, with 18 bases left between them. The CDR3 DNA reads TGCGCCAGCAGCCAATTGACCGGAAGGGAGGAGCAGTACTTC. This sequence encodes CASSQLTGREEQYF.

The rearrangement joins TRBV12-3 or TRBV12-4 to TRBJ1-5, with D tentatively TRBD1 (6 bases). V was shortened by 4 bases and J by 0 bases, with 10 bases between the two germline ends. CDR3 length equals 15 residues. CDR3 nucleotide sequence: TGTGCCAGCAGTTCCCAGACAGGTAGCAATCAGCCCCAGCATTTT. Translating gives CASSSQTGSNQPQHF.

The rearrangement joins TRBV9 to TRBJ2-5, with D unclear. The CDR3 contains 14 residues. V dropped 0 bases and J dropped 5 bases, with 11 bases sitting between them. Germline CDR1 and CDR2: SGDLS and YYNGEE. The chain's CDR3 is CASSVAGGLETQYF. Here the CDR3 DNA reads TGTGCCAGCAGCGTAGCCGGTGGTCTGGAGACCCAGTACTTC.